This is a list of T cell receptor beta chains from one sample in a study of blood T cell repertoires in COVID-19. Libraries were prepared by immunoSEQ multiplex PCR; TCRdb keeps only in-frame clonotypes and omits some of them. The sample lists 95,000 to 100,000 clones, 84% seen once, with approximately 22% in the top ten. Sequences were obtained from peripheral blood. All receptors derive from a human donor in a cohort sampled during active COVID-19. The CDR3 runs from the conserved cysteine through the conserved F or W. Each record gives: J gene, clone size, D gene, V gene, CDR3 DNA, CDR3 protein. D genes are given only for firm matches. Clone size is shown for a subset of rows, as once, few, many or a class of expanded clone.

>TRBJ2-5|-|-|TRBV7-2
TGTGCCAGCAGCCCCCACCCGCCCGCGTCGCAAGAGACCCAGTACTTC
CASSPHPPASQETQYF
>TRBJ2-3|-|TRBD2|TRBV5-1
TGCGCCAGCAGCGCCGGGACTAGCGGGAGAGATACGCAGTATTTT
CASSAGTSGRDTQYF
>TRBJ2-1|few|-|TRBV11-2
TGTGCCAGCAGCTTAGTGACTGGCAATGAGCAGTTCTTC
CASSLVTGNEQFF
>TRBJ2-1|-|TRBD1|TRBV5-1
TGCGCCAGCAGCTTGTACGGGGGACAGGGTATCTACAATGAGCAGTTCTTC
CASSLYGGQGIYNEQFF
>TRBJ2-3|-|TRBD2|TRBV19
TGTGCCAGTAGTATCGCGGGGACTAGCAATACGCAGTATTTT
CASSIAGTSNTQYF
>TRBJ2-1|-|-|TRBV14
TGTGCCAGCAGCCAACTAGCTCCCACTGGCTACAATGAGCAGTTCTTC
CASSQLAPTGYNEQFF
>TRBJ2-3|-|-|TRBV29-1
TGCAGCGCTGGGGCAGGCACAGATACGCAGTATTTT
CSAGAGTDTQYF
>TRBJ2-3|once|TRBD2|TRBV12-3/TRBV12-4
TGTGCCAGCGGACTAGCGGGAGTCGATACGCAGTATTTT
CASGLAGVDTQYF
>TRBJ2-2|-|TRBD2|TRBV11-2
TGTGCCAGCACTTCTAGCGGGGGCCACACCGGGGAGCTGTTTTTT
CASTSSGGHTGELFF
>TRBJ1-2|-|TRBD1|TRBV9
TGTGCCAGCAGCGTAGTAGGGGGACAGGGGACTTCTAACTATGGCTACACCTTC
CASSVVGGQGTSNYGYTF
>TRBJ2-7|few|-|TRBV6-5
TGTGCCAGCAGTTACTCGAGGGACACAACCTACGAGCAGTACTTC
CASSYSRDTTYEQYF
>TRBJ2-7|-|-|TRBV10-2
TGCGCCAGCAGTGAGCGTAGCTGGGGGGCCTACGAGCAGTACTTC
CASSERSWGAYEQYF
>TRBJ1-2|once|TRBD1|TRBV28
TGTGCCAGCAGCCAACAGGGGCCTAAGGAGTTCTATGGCTACACCTTC
CASSQQGPKEFYGYTF
>TRBJ2-5|-|-|TRBV6-5
TGTGCCAGCAGTACTGGGCGAGGGCGCCAAGAGACCCAGTACTTC
CASSTGRGRQETQYF
>TRBJ1-2|-|TRBD1|TRBV12-3/TRBV12-4
TGTGCCAGCAGTCTACAGGGGAGCGGCTACACCTTC
CASSLQGSGYTF
>TRBJ1-1|-|TRBD1|TRBV4-1
TGCGCCAGCAGCCAAGTGGACAGGATGAACACTGAAGCTTTCTTT
CASSQVDRMNTEAFF
>TRBJ2-1|-|TRBD2|TRBV18
TGTGCCAGCTCACCAAGCGGGGGGGCGTGGGAGCAGTTCTTC
CASSPSGGAWEQFF
>TRBJ1-2|-|-|TRBV7-9
TGTGCCAGCAGCTTGCCTACGCCTTATGGCTACACCTTC
CASSLPTPYGYTF